The T cell receptor (beta chain) under discussion was sequenced for a study of T cells in Graves' hyperthyroidism and ophthalmopathy. General observations from the study: The authors' 13 V-J model separated ophthalmopathy from stable hyperthyroidism. Most clonotypes expanded in thyroid above 0.001 were likewise present in blood.

Using more than 7.5 ml of fresh peripheral blood, PBMCs were prepared. This clonotype was recorded at least ten times. Its target is unknown. RNA transcripts were the template for amplifying TCR beta CDR3 regions. A first-round RT-PCR of the TCR CDR3 used the HTBI primer set. TCRdb used MiXCR to reprocess the multiplex PCR reads, holding one entry per CDR3 protein. Among about 350,000 distinct CDR3 sequences, roughly an eighth were seen once, and the ten largest hold 30% to 40%. This CDR3 contains 14 residues. V lost 4 bases to trimming and J lost 7 bases; unmatched junction nucleotides: 4. Germline CDR1 reads SGHVS; CDR2 reads FQNEAQ.

Source material: blood. This TCR was sampled from a woman between 40 and 50 years old with Graves' ophthalmopathy. The rearrangement links TRBV7-8 to TRBJ1-6; TRBD1 matches 7 bases. CDR3: CASSSGTDNSPLHF. In DNA form, the CDR3 reads TGTGCCAGCAGCTCGGGGACAGACAATTCACCCCTCCACTTT.